This paragraph reports one TCR beta chain. The clone's antigen remains unknown. No qualities accompany the bases; no much larger clone lies one base away. This record belongs to a study of T cell repertoires in cytomegalovirus infection (dated by TCRdb to the late 2010s). With respect to the entire study: Peptide stimulations targeted recently identified HLA-C-restricted CMV epitopes, whose presentation resists viral immunomodulation, together with well-studied HLA-B-restricted epitopes. Because public TCR beta signatures pointed to carriage of CMV infection together with the matching HLA type, the HLA type of each donor mattered for the analysis.

From the cysteine up to the phenylalanine, the CDR3 has a length of 14 residues. The retained sequence is limited to the CDR3, 42 bases, with the frame set at the first base. The germline V end is reduced by 5 bases and the J end by 6 bases; junction bases left unmatched: 5. Via the germline V gene, CDR1 is SGHTA and CDR2 FQGNSA. TCRdb names Illumina HiSeq 1500 as the instrument used. In TCRdb, the public reads were trimmed at Q25 with fastp and aligned with MiXCR, with productive beta chains retained. Rows merge per CDR3 protein into single entries with the most common DNA and genes. The sample table holds some 590,000 distinct CDR3 sequences, of which about 40% were seen once. 48% of the sample comes from the top ten. Overall study outcomes, separate from this receptor: In the ex vivo response, HLA-C-restricted CMV-specific TCR beta clonotypes were dominant, and in two of eight donors the single most frequent clonotype came from this HLA-C-restricted group. In both this cohort and an independent roughly 400-donor cohort, the cumulative frequency of public TCR beta family members distinguished carriers of CMV infection plus the relevant HLA type.

Reading the label with the study, this specimen's treatment or condition is: in vitro stimulation with specific CMV peptide epitopes to enrich CMV-specific T cells. The TCR comes from a human donor in good health (CMV status not recorded). Some clones in this sample may be carry-over from other donors' samples. Sequenced material: cultured PBMCs, taken from culture after CMV antigen stimulation. This chain joins TRBV7-2 to TRBJ2-3, and 10 bases in between align with TRBD2. The CDR3 amino acid sequence is: CASSALAGEDTQYF. The DNA reads TGTGCCAGCAGCGCCCTAGCGGGAGAGGATACGCAGTATTTT.